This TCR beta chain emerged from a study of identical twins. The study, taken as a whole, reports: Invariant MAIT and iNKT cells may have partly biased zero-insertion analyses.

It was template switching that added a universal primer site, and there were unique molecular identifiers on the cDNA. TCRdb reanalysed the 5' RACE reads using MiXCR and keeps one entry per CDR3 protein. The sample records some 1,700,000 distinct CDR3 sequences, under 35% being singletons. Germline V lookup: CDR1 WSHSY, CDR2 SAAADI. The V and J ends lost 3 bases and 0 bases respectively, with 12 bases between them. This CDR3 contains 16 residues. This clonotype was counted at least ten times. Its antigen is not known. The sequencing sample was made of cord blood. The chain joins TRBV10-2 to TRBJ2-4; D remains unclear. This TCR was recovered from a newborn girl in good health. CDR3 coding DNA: TGCGCCAGCAGTGACCGGCGAAACCTAGCCAAAAACATTCAGTACTTC. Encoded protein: CASSDRRNLAKNIQYF.